This TCR beta chain is from a study of cytomegalovirus exposure and HLA in healthy donors. PCR was performed using 60 Vbeta and 13 Jbeta primers. Sequencing was performed with immunoSEQ multiplex PCR; in TCRdb, only in-frame clones are kept and a portion is missing. The sample consists of about 150,000 clones, 70% to 80% of them appearing once. The CDR3 loop spans 15 amino acids. CDR1 and CDR2 from the germline V gene are SGHTA and FQGNSA. V was cut by 5 bases and J by 4 bases, with 18 bases left in between. Sequencing was done on a sample of PBMCs. The chain is built from TRBV7-2 and TRBJ2-7; a weak D match, TRBD1 (5 bases). This TCR derives from a woman between 40 and 55 years old in good health and CMV-seronegative. The CDR3 is CASSHLDQGRYEQYF. The CDR3 nucleotides are TGTGCCAGCAGCCACCTAGACCAGGGTAGATACGAGCAGTACTTC.